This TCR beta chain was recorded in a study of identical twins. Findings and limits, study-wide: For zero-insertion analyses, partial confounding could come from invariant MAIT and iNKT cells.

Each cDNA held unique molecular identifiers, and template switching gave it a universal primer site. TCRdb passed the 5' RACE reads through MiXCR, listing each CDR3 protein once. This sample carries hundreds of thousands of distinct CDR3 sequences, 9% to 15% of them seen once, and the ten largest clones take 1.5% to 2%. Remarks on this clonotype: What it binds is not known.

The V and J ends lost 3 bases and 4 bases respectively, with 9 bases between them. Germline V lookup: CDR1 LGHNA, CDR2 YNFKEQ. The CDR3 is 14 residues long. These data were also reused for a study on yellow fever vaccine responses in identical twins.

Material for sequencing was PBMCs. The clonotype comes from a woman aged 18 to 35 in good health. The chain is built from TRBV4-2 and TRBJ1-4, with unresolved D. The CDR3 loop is CASSQGFNNEKLFF. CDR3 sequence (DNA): TGTGCCAGCAGCCAGGGGTTTAATAATGAAAAACTGTTTTTT.